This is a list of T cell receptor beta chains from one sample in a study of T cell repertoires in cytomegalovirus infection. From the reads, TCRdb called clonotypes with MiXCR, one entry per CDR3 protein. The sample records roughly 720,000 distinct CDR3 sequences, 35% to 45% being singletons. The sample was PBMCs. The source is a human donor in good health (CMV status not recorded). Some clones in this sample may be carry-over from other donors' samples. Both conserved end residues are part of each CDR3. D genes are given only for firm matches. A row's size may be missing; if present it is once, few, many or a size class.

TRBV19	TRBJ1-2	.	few	CASSIGKFYGYTF	TGTGCCAGTAGTATCGGCAAGTTCTATGGCTACACCTTC
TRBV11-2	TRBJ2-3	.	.	CASNSRGTRTDTQYF	TGTGCCAGCAACAGCCGAGGGACCCGCACAGATACGCAGTATTTT
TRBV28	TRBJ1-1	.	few	CASSPIQGSGTEAFF	TGTGCCAGCAGCCCCATACAGGGTTCGGGTACTGAAGCTTTCTTT
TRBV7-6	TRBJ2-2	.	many	CASSQETDLGELFF	TGTGCCAGCAGCCAAGAGACAGACCTCGGGGAGCTGTTTTTT
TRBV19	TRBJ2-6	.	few	CASTGVTGANVLTF	TGTGCCAGTACGGGGGTGACTGGGGCCAACGTCCTGACTTTC
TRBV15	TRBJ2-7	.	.	CATSRDVRVGGEQYF	TGTGCCACCAGCAGAGATGTGAGGGTAGGAGGCGAGCAGTACTTC
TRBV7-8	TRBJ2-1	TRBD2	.	CASSLGLAGSSSYNEQFF	TGTGCCAGCAGCCTGGGACTAGCGGGGTCGAGCTCCTACAATGAGCAGTTCTTC
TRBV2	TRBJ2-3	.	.	CASPTGVSDTQYF	TGTGCCAGCCCTACTGGTGTCTCAGATACGCAGTATTTT
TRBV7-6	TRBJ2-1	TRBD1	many	CASTGTRDRVVNEQFF	TGTGCCAGCACCGGCACGCGGGACAGGGTCGTCAATGAGCAGTTCTTC
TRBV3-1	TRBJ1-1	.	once	CASSQTGLGAFF	TGTGCCAGCAGCCAAACAGGGCTTGGGGCTTTCTTT
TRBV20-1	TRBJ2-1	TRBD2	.	CSARMTERGGYNEQFF	TGCAGTGCTAGGATGACTGAGCGGGGGGGATACAATGAGCAGTTCTTC
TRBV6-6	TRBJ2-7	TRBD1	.	CASSYWDSSYEQYF	TGTGCCAGCAGTTACTGGGACAGCTCCTACGAGCAGTACTTC
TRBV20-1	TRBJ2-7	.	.	CSGRHGSSYEQYF	TGCAGTGGAAGACACGGAAGCTCCTACGAGCAGTACTTC
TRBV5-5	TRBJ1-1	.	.	CASSSAGAYTEAFF	TGTGCCAGCAGCTCTGCCGGGGCCTACACTGAAGCTTTCTTT
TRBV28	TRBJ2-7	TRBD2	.	CASSLSTSGSWQYF	TGTGCCAGCAGTTTATCGACTAGCGGGAGTTGGCAGTACTTC
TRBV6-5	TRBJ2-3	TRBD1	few	CATRGQLTDTQYF	TGTGCCACCAGGGGACAGCTGACAGATACGCAGTATTTT
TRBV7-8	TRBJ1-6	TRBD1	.	CASSLEDRPHNSPLHF	TGTGCCAGCAGCTTAGAGGACAGGCCTCATAATTCACCCCTCCACTTT
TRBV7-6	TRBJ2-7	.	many	CASSLVGGYEQYF	TGTGCCAGCAGCTTAGTAGGCGGTTACGAGCAGTACTTC
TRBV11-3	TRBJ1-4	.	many	CASSPTVLRDNEKLFF	TGTGCCAGCAGCCCTACGGTCTTGCGGGATAATGAAAAACTGTTTTTT
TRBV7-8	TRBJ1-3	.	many	CASSFSGNSGNTIYF	TGTGCCAGCAGCTTCTCAGGGAACTCTGGAAACACCATATATTTT
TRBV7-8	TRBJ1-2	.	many	CASSLLPDAEGYTF	TGTGCCAGCAGCTTATTGCCTGACGCGGAAGGCTACACCTTC
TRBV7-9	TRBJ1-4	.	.	CASSLAGTTNEKLFF	TGTGCCAGCAGCTTAGCCGGGACAACTAATGAAAAACTGTTTTTT
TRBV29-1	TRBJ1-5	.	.	CSVEDGYSNQPQHF	TGCAGCGTAGAGGACGGTTATAGCAATCAGCCCCAGCATTTT
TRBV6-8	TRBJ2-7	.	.	CASRSEISYEQYF	TGTGCCAGCAGATCGGAGATATCCTACGAGCAGTACTTC
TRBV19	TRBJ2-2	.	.	CASTAGTNTGELFF	TGTGCCAGTACGGCAGGCACGAACACCGGGGAGCTGTTTTTT
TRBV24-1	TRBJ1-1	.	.	CATSANRVGVNTEAFF	TGTGCCACCAGTGCGAACAGGGTCGGAGTGAACACTGAAGCTTTCTTT
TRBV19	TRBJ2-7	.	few	CASSKSVGPYEQYF	TGTGCCAGTAGTAAGAGCGTTGGCCCCTACGAGCAGTACTTC
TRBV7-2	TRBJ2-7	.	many	CASSSGLRHEQYF	TGTGCCAGCAGCTCGGGACTCCGCCACGAGCAGTACTTC
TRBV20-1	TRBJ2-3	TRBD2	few	CSARGNGGSTDTQYF	TGCAGTGCTAGAGGAAACGGGGGGAGCACAGATACGCAGTATTTT
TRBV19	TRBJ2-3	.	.	CASSMSVVASDTQYF	TGTGCCAGTAGTATGTCAGTGGTGGCTTCAGATACGCAGTATTTT
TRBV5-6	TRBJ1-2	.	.	CASSFIQVPYGYTF	TGTGCCAGCAGCTTCATACAGGTCCCCTATGGCTACACCTTC
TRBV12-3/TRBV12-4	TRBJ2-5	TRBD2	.	CASSSLAGLSGETQYF	TGTGCCAGCAGTTCCCTAGCGGGGTTGTCCGGAGAGACCCAGTACTTC
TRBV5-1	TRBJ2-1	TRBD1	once	CASSLTDRGLNEQFF	TGCGCCAGCAGCTTGACGGACAGGGGGTTGAATGAGCAGTTCTTC
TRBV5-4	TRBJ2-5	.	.	CASSSLQETQYF	TGTGCCAGCAGCTCGCTACAAGAGACCCAGTACTTC
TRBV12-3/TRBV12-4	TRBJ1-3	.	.	CASSLRQAGNTIYF	TGTGCCAGCAGCCTCCGACAGGCTGGAAACACCATATATTTT
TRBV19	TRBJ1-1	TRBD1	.	CASSPRGTGAKNTEAFF	TGTGCCAGTAGCCCCCGGGGGACAGGGGCTAAGAACACTGAAGCTTTCTTT
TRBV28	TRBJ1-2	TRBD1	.	CASSLRTGRIGGYTF	TGTGCCAGCAGCCTGAGGACAGGGAGAATTGGTGGCTACACCTTC
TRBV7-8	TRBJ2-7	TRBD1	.	CVSSKGQGHSYEQYF	TGTGTCAGCAGCAAAGGACAGGGGCACTCCTACGAGCAGTACTTC
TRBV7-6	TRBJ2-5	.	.	CASSLVRGAQETQYF	TGTGCCAGCAGCTTAGTGAGGGGGGCCCAAGAGACCCAGTACTTC
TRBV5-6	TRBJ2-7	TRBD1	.	CASSLDRGASYEQYF	TGTGCCAGCAGTCTGGACAGGGGAGCCTCCTACGAGCAGTACTTC
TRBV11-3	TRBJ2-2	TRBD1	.	CASTSYGTGGTGELFF	TGTGCCAGCACGAGCTACGGGACAGGGGGCACCGGGGAGCTGTTTTTT
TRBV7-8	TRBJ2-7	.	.	CASSVNRVPYSVYEQYF	TGTGCCAGCAGCGTAAATCGGGTACCCTACTCAGTTTACGAGCAGTACTTC
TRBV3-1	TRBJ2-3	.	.	CASSRRSGTQYF	TGTGCCAGCAGCCGAAGGAGTGGCACGCAGTATTTT
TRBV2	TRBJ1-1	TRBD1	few	CASRATGAATEAFF	TGTGCCAGCAGAGCCACAGGGGCCGCGACTGAAGCTTTCTTT
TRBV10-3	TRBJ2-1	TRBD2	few	CAISALAGVVSEQFF	TGTGCCATCAGTGCACTAGCGGGGGTAGTGAGTGAGCAGTTCTTC
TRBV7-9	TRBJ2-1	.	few	CASSLPGDVNILQFF	TGTGCCAGCAGCTTACCGGGTGACGTTAACATCTTGCAGTTCTTC